The TCR beta chain under discussion was sequenced for a study of shared clonotypes between healthy human individuals. Study details: The people who gave samples were a couple of women and three men aged 18 to 49.

All the donors were Caucasian adults who lived in Nashville, Tennessee. From CD4+ cells came CD45RA+ naive and CD45RA-negative memory subsets. The CDR3 is made up of 15 amino acids. With 5 bases clipped from V and 3 bases from J, the junction kept 5 bases outside the gene matches. Per the germline V gene, CDR1 is SGHRS and CDR2 is YFSETQ. This clone was detected once. This sample also contains other DNA sequences that code for the same CDR3. Only in-frame clones appear in the TCRdb table, and some are missing; sequencing was by immunoSEQ multiplex PCR. The table records approximately 700,000 clones, around 73% of them present only once.

Sequencing used memory CD4+ T cells sorted from blood. Sample subset: CD45RA-negative fraction. This receptor was taken from a woman in her 30s in good health. The chain uses TRBV5-1 and TRBJ2-1, with 10 bases fitting TRBD2. DNA of the CDR3: TGCGCCAGCAGTACGTCTAGCGGGAGCTACAATGAGCAGTTCTTC. This sequence encodes CASSTSSGSYNEQFF.